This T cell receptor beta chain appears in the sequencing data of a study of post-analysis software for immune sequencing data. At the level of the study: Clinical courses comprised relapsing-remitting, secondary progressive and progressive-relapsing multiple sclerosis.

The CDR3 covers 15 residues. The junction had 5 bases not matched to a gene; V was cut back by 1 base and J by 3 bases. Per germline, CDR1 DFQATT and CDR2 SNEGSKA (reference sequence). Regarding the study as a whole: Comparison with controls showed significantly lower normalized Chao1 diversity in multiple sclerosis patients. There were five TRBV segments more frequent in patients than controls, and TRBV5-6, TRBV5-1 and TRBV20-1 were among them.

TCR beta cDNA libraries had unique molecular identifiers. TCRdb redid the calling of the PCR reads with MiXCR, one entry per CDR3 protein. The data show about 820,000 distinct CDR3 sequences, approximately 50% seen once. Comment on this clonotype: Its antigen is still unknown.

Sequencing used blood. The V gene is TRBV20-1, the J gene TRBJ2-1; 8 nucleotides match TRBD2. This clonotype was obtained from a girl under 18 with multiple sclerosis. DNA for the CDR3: TGCAGTGCTAGAGTTCCGGGACTAGACTACAATGAGCAGTTCTTC. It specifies CSARVPGLDYNEQFF.